A selection of T cell receptor beta chains follows, all from one sample in a study of blood T cells in healthy people across ages. From the 5' RACE reads, TCRdb called clonotypes with MiXCR, one entry per CDR3 protein. In the table there are over 1,500,000 distinct CDR3 sequences, approximately 40% of which are singletons. The sequencing input was blood. These receptors originate from a human donor in good health. Each CDR3 is given with its conserved first and last residue. The D gene is left open where the match is weak. Part of the rows lack a size; the others show once, few, many or a class for expanded clones.

v_gene	j_gene	abundance	d_gene	CDR3nt	CDR3aa
TRBV4-3	TRBJ2-1	.	.	TGCGCCAGCAGCCAAGAAAAGAGCTACGATGAGCAGTTCTTC	CASSQEKSYDEQFF
TRBV7-3	TRBJ1-5	.	TRBD1	TGTGCCAGCAGCCCCTACCAACAGGGGGAATTTCAGCCCCAGCATTTT	CASSPYQQGEFQPQHF
TRBV15	TRBJ2-7	.	.	TGTGCCACCAGCAGAGGACCGAGCAGGGTCGCAGGGCAGAACGAGCAGTACTTC	CATSRGPSRVAGQNEQYF
TRBV20-1	TRBJ2-3	.	TRBD2	TGCAGTGCCGGCCGAGCGGGGGTGACAGATACGCAGTATTTT	CSAGRAGVTDTQYF
TRBV4-3	TRBJ1-4	few	.	TGCGCCAGCAGCCGAAATATGGGGGTTAATGAAAAACTGTTTTTT	CASSRNMGVNEKLFF
TRBV7-2	TRBJ1-6	.	TRBD1	TGTGCCAGCAGCTATAGACAGGGGACCTATAATTCACCCCTCCACTTT	CASSYRQGTYNSPLHF
TRBV7-6	TRBJ2-1	.	TRBD2	TGTGCCAGCAGCTTAGAGGCTAGCGGGGGTATTTGGAGCTCCTACAATGAGCAGTTCTTC	CASSLEASGGIWSSYNEQFF
TRBV28	TRBJ1-2	.	.	TGTGCCAGCAGTCTCACAAACAGGGTCTCTAGGGGTGGTTACACCTTC	CASSLTNRVSRGGYTF
TRBV9	TRBJ2-3	.	.	TGTGCCAGCAGCCCACGGGCCCAATCAGATACGCAGTATTTT	CASSPRAQSDTQYF
TRBV5-1	TRBJ1-2	.	.	TGCGCCAGCAGTTCCGTCCAGGCTTCTAACTATGGCTACACCTTC	CASSSVQASNYGYTF
TRBV5-1	TRBJ1-5	.	TRBD1	TGCGCCAGCAGCTTAGGAGGGGGCGAGCAGCCCCAGCATTTT	CASSLGGGEQPQHF
TRBV5-1	TRBJ1-4	once	.	TGCGCCAGCAACCCTGGACAGATATCTAATGAAAGACTGTTTTTT	CASNPGQISNERLFF
TRBV4-1	TRBJ2-4	.	TRBD2	TGCGCCAGCAGCCAAGTTTTCCCTAGCGGGGTTAACATTCAGTACTTC	CASSQVFPSGVNIQYF
TRBV19	TRBJ2-4	few	.	TGTGCCAGTAGTATAAACTCCCGGAGCGTGCAGTACTTC	CASSINSRSVQYF
TRBV29-1	TRBJ2-6	few	.	TGCAGCGTTGAAGACTGGGCCCAGGACAGCGATTCTGGGGCCAACGTCCTGACTTTC	CSVEDWAQDSDSGANVLTF
TRBV12-3/TRBV12-4	TRBJ2-1	few	.	TGTGCCAGCAGTTACTTCGCGGGGCCAAATGAGCAGTTCTTC	CASSYFAGPNEQFF
TRBV3-1	TRBJ2-5	.	.	TGTGCCAGCAGCCACAGGAGAGAGACCCAGTACTTC	CASSHRRETQYF
TRBV20-1	TRBJ2-5	.	.	TGCAGTGCTCTCCGGCCCTCTGGTAGGGAGACCCAGTACTTC	CSALRPSGRETQYF
TRBV20-1	TRBJ2-5	.	.	TGCAGTGCTAGGTTCCGGAGAGGGCGGGAGACCCAGTACTTC	CSARFRRGRETQYF
TRBV6-2/TRBV6-3	TRBJ2-4	.	TRBD2	TGTGCCAGCAGTTACTCGGAGACTAGCGGGGTCTATGAGCAGTACTTC	CASSYSETSGVYEQYF
TRBV3-1	TRBJ2-7	.	TRBD2	TGTGCCAGCAGCCAAGATTTGGCTAGCGGGGGGGCTAAGTACTTC	CASSQDLASGGAKYF
TRBV10-3	TRBJ2-3	.	.	TGTGCCATCAGCCCACTGGCGGGGGCCACAGATACGCAGTATTTT	CAISPLAGATDTQYF
TRBV7-9	TRBJ2-1	.	TRBD2	TGTACCAGCAGCTTAGAGGGTAGCGGGACCGGGGGTGAGCAGTTCTTC	CTSSLEGSGTGGEQFF
TRBV29-1	TRBJ1-4	.	TRBD1	TGCAGCGTTCGGGACAGGGGGCGAGAAAAACTGTTTTTT	CSVRDRGREKLFF
TRBV3-1	TRBJ1-2	few	.	TGTGCCAGCAGCCGCCGGGCAGATGACTATGGCTACACCTTC	CASSRRADDYGYTF
TRBV24-1	TRBJ2-4	.	.	TGTGCCATCCGACCCCAAGTGGTTCAGTACTTC	CAIRPQVVQYF
TRBV7-2	TRBJ2-1	few	.	TGTGCCGGCAGCTTAGGTAGCTGGTACACCTACAATGAGCAGTTCTTC	CAGSLGSWYTYNEQFF
TRBV28	TRBJ2-1	.	.	TGTGCCAGCAGTTTACTTTCTGGACAGATCCGGGTTTACAATGAGCAGTTCTTC	CASSLLSGQIRVYNEQFF
TRBV3-1	TRBJ2-1	.	.	TGTGCCAGCAGCCAGGTGAGGACCTACAATGAGCAGTTCTTC	CASSQVRTYNEQFF
TRBV29-1	TRBJ2-1	.	.	TGCAGCGTTGAAGATCGAGCCAGAAACTACAATGAGCAGTTCTTC	CSVEDRARNYNEQFF
TRBV7-9	TRBJ2-3	.	.	TGTGCCAGCAGCCCCACCGTCCCGCTTATCTGGGCAGATACGCAGTATTTT	CASSPTVPLIWADTQYF
TRBV28	TRBJ1-2	.	.	TGTGCCAGCAGTTTTCGGGTTGTTGTCCGCCGGGGGCGCAACTATGGCTACACCTTC	CASSFRVVVRRGRNYGYTF
TRBV20-1	TRBJ2-7	many	.	TGCATGCAGATTAGAAGATACTACGAGCAGTACTTC	CMQIRRYYEQYF
TRBV12-3/TRBV12-4	TRBJ2-7	.	TRBD2	TGTGCCAGCACCGACAGTCCGGGAGGCTACGAGCAGTACTTC	CASTDSPGGYEQYF
TRBV5-1	TRBJ1-1	.	TRBD1	TGCGCCAGCAGCTTGGCACAGGGGGCGAACACTGAAGCTTTCTTT	CASSLAQGANTEAFF
TRBV6-5	TRBJ2-7	.	.	TGTGCCAGCAGCTCCCCGACCAGGGACGAGCAGTACTTC	CASSSPTRDEQYF
TRBV20-1	TRBJ2-7	few	TRBD1	TGCAGTGCTATCATAAGGGACAGGGGAGGGTACGAGCAGTACTTC	CSAIIRDRGGYEQYF
TRBV20-1	TRBJ2-7	few	.	TGCAGGGCCAGGGGTCGGGTTAATCCCTACGAGCAGTACTTC	CRARGRVNPYEQYF
TRBV4-1	TRBJ1-4	.	.	TGCGCCAGCAGCCAAGAGGGGCGGAAACTGTTTTTT	CASSQEGRKLFF
TRBV20-1	TRBJ2-5	.	.	TGCAGTGGGATGGGGGAATTGGAGACCCAGTACTTC	CSGMGELETQYF
TRBV7-9	TRBJ2-3	.	TRBD2	TGTGCCAGCAGAACTAGCGGGACCACAGATACGCAGTATTTT	CASRTSGTTDTQYF
TRBV2	TRBJ1-1	.	TRBD1	TGTGCCAGCACTACGGGACAGCTCATGAACACTGAAGCTTTCTTT	CASTTGQLMNTEAFF
TRBV6-6	TRBJ2-1	few	TRBD2	TGTGCCAGCAGTCACCCGGGACTAGCGGGGGGGCAGTTCTTC	CASSHPGLAGGQFF
TRBV7-2	TRBJ1-1	.	TRBD1	TGTGCCAGCAGCGTAGGGGGCCAAACCGGAGCTTTCTTT	CASSVGGQTGAFF
TRBV12-3/TRBV12-4	TRBJ2-5	few	.	TGTGCCAGCAGTTTTTCTGAACGACAAGAGACCCAGTACTTC	CASSFSERQETQYF
TRBV7-6	TRBJ2-4	few	.	TGTGCCAGCAGCTTAGGGGGTCGTAGCATTCAGTACTTC	CASSLGGRSIQYF
TRBV4-3	TRBJ1-1	once	.	TGCGCCAGCAGCCAATCCGCTGCCCAGAACACTGAAGCTTTCTTT	CASSQSAAQNTEAFF
TRBV10-3	TRBJ2-5	.	TRBD1	TGTGCCACGGATACAGGGGACCAAGAGACCCAGTACTTC	CATDTGDQETQYF
TRBV29-1	TRBJ1-1	few	.	TGCAGCGTTGAGCTCTTCAGGGGTGAGGCTTTCTTT	CSVELFRGEAFF
TRBV15	TRBJ2-1	.	TRBD1	TGTGCCACCAGCTATCGACAGGGGGCGGATGAGCAGTTCTTC	CATSYRQGADEQFF
TRBV6-1	TRBJ1-2	.	.	TGTGCCAGCAGCCTTACAGGGTACTCGAACTATGGCTACACCTTC	CASSLTGYSNYGYTF